Below are 25 T cell receptor beta chains sequenced from a single sample in a study of identical twins. TCRdb reanalysed the 5' RACE reads using MiXCR and keeps one entry per CDR3 protein. The sample has some 900,000 distinct CDR3 sequences, about 12% seen once. The sample was also reused in another study, on yellow fever vaccine responses in identical twins.

Specimen: PBMCs. These receptors all come from a woman between 18 and 29 years old in good health.

This clonotype has more than one count but fewer than ten. The rearrangement joins TRBV6-2 or TRBV6-3 to TRBJ2-1, with 9 bases lining up with TRBD2. The CDR3 covers 16 residues. Germline V gives CDR1 MNHEY, CDR2 SVGEGT. V was clipped by 7 bases and J by 1 base; unmatched bases: 8. CDR3 sequence: CASTKRGAESYNEQFF. As DNA, the CDR3 is TGTGCCAGCACCAAGCGGGGGGCCGAATCCTACAATGAGCAGTTCTTC.

This clonotype was detected only once. The germline gene is not matched at one end of the junction; a read error may be the cause. The chain recombines TRBV28 with TRBJ2-7; possibly TRBD2 for D (5 bases). This CDR3 is 14 amino acids long. The germline V gene encodes CDR1 MDHEN and CDR2 SYDVKM. The CDR3 region is CASSPRRLAYERYF. DNA of the CDR3: TGTGCCAGCAGTCCGCGACGCCTAGCCTACGAGCGGTACTTC.

Only a few counts were recorded for this clonotype. V usage is TRBV7-3 and J usage is TRBJ1-3; D is possibly TRBD1 (5 bases). The CDR3 is 14 amino acids. Between the trimmed V and J ends, which lost 5 bases and 1 base, there was a span of 9 bases. Germline loops: CDR1 SGHTA, CDR2 FQGTGA. DNA of the CDR3: TGTGCCAGCAGCACGACAGCTTCTGGAAACACCATATATTTT. Translated, it gives CASSTTASGNTIYF.

This chain links TRBV15 with TRBJ2-1; no reliable D call. The V and J ends lost 3 bases and 1 base respectively, with 13 bases between them. The CDR3 covers 16 residues. The V gene's germline CDR1 is LNHNV and CDR2 YYDKDF (reference sequence). CDR3 DNA sequence: TGTGCCACCAGCAGCCCGCGGATGGAGTCCTACAATGAGCAGTTCTTC. As protein: CATSSPRMESYNEQFF.

The V call is TRBV6-1, the J call TRBJ1-5; D gene ambiguous. CDR1 and CDR2 from the germline V gene are MNHNS and SASEGT. The CDR3 has 15 amino acids. Trimming cost V 5 bases and J 4 bases, with 15 bases left between them. CDR3 sequence: CASSSAQAGNQPQHF. The DNA of the CDR3 is TGTGCCAGCAGTAGCGCTCAGGCAGGTAATCAGCCCCAGCATTTT.

This rearrangement joins TRBV5-4 to TRBJ2-3; TRBD2 matches 7 bases. The junction had 11 bases not matched to a gene; V was cut back by 1 base and J by 0 bases. The CDR3 loop spans 18 amino acids. CDR1 is SGHNT, CDR2 YYREEE, per germline (reference sequence). The CDR3 here is CASSLTTGGRTSTDTQYF. The CDR3 nucleotides read TGTGCCAGCAGCTTGACAACGGGGGGAAGGACTAGCACAGATACGCAGTATTTT.

This clonotype was counted a few times. The V call is TRBV7-8, the J call TRBJ2-5; TRBD1 might be the D (5 bases). There are 14 residues in the CDR3. V lost 5 bases and J lost 3, with 13 bases in between. CDR1 is SGHVS, CDR2 FQNEAQ, per germline. Written as DNA, the CDR3 is TGTGCCAGCAGCGGGGCCTCTTGGGAAGAGACCCAGTACTTC. This sequence encodes CASSGASWEETQYF.

This clonotype was counted at least ten times. The chain has TRBV11-3 and TRBJ2-1, with 7 bases fitting TRBD1. This CDR3 is 17 amino acids long. Germline trimming cut 2 bases from V and 6 bases from J; bases unmatched to any gene: 13. CDR1 and CDR2 from the germline V gene are SGHNT and YENEEA. The CDR3 DNA is TGTGCCAGCAGCTTAATAGGGGGCTTTGGACTTCTCAATGAGCAGTTCTTC. Translation gives CASSLIGGFGLLNEQFF.

The chain recombines TRBV20-1 with TRBJ2-3; 8 bases agree with TRBD1. The CDR3 is 14 amino acids. The V and J ends lost 1 base and 4 bases, in that order; junction bases with no gene match: 4. CDR1 is DFQATT, CDR2 SNEGSKA, per germline (reference sequence). CDR3 nucleotide sequence: TGCAGTGCTAGAGGGACACAGGGGGCAGATACGCAGTATTTT. This translates into CSARGTQGADTQYF.

This clonotype was counted a few times. The gene calls are TRBV5-1 and TRBJ2-7, with D hard to call. This CDR3 is 10 amino acids long. V lost 3 bases and J 5 bases, leaving 3 bases between the germline ends. Germline lookup yields CDR1 SGHRS and CDR2 YFSETQ. The CDR3 DNA reads TGCGCCAGCAGCTCAAACGAGCAGTACGTC. This translates into CASSSNEQYV.

A word on this clonotype: Sequence at one end of the junction differs from germline and may be a read error. This chain connects TRBV5-5 to TRBJ1-2; no firm D call. This CDR3 is 14 amino acids long. Germline V lookup: CDR1 SGHKS, CDR2 YYEKEE (reference sequence). The DNA for the CDR3 is TGTGCCAGCAGCTTTTTAGGCGAGGCTACCGGGGTTGACTTC. It codes for CASSFLGEATGVDF.

This clonotype came up a few times. The chain joins TRBV2 to TRBJ1-1; 7 bases fit TRBD1. V shed 3 bases and J 1 base; nucleotides not matched to a gene: 5. Per the germline V gene, CDR1 is SNHLY and CDR2 is FYNNEI. This CDR3 is 15 amino acids long. CDR3 sequence: CASSDPGTANTEAFF. The CDR3 DNA reads as TGTGCCAGCAGTGACCCAGGGACAGCGAACACTGAAGCTTTCTTT.

The chain couples TRBV7-3 to TRBJ2-5; D possibly corresponds to TRBD1 (5 bases). This CDR3 comprises 15 residues. V lost 2 bases to trimming and J lost 1 base, with 11 bases between them. Germline lookup yields CDR1 SGHTA and CDR2 FQGTGA. This CDR3 is CASSLSLGAQETQYF. The CDR3 DNA sequence: TGTGCCAGCAGCTTATCGTTAGGGGCCCAAGAGACCCAGTACTTC.

This clonotype was observed a few times. The chain recombines TRBV28 with TRBJ1-6, with 7 bases lining up with TRBD1. CDR1 and CDR2 from the germline V gene are MDHEN and SYDVKM. There are 15 residues in the CDR3. V lost 5 bases and J lost 6; bases outside the gene matches: 7. The CDR3, as DNA: TGTGCCAGCAGTCGAGAGGGGGCAGGTAATTCACCCCTCCACTTT. Amino acid sequence: CASSREGAGNSPLHF.

This sequence joins TRBV29-1 and TRBJ1-2; 7 bases line up with TRBD1. With 5 bases clipped from V and 2 bases from J, the junction kept 5 bases outside the gene matches. CDR3 length: 13 amino acids. CDR1 and CDR2 from the germline V gene are SQVTM and ANQGSEA. CDR3 in amino acids: CSVSKTGNYGYTF. The CDR3 nucleotides read TGCAGCGTTTCAAAGACAGGGAACTATGGCTACACCTTC. Drawing the rest from reference TRBV29-1 and TRBJ1-2, the complete variable domain is SAVISQKPSRDICQRGTSLTIQCQVDSQVTMMFWYRQQPGQSLTLIATANQGSEATYESGFVIDKFPISRPNLTFSTLTVSNMSPEDSSIYLCSVSKTGNYGYTFGSGTRLTVV.

This chain joins TRBV7-8 and TRBJ1-4; 8 nucleotides match TRBD1. The V gene's germline CDR1 is SGHVS and CDR2 FQNEAQ. J was trimmed by 11 bases and V by 1 base; bases with no gene match: 6. This CDR3 spans 14 amino acids. The CDR3 nucleotides read TGTGCCAGCAGCTTAGGGCAGGGGGCGTTTAAACTGTTTTTT. Its protein product is CASSLGQGAFKLFF.

On this clonotype itself: An end of the junction differs from the germline gene, which may be a read error. This chain links TRBV6-8 with TRBJ2-1; 9 bases are shared with TRBD1. Germline CDR1 reads MNHGY; CDR2 reads SAAAGT. This CDR3 comprises 15 residues. CDR3 sequence (DNA): TGTGCCAGCATTTACGGGACAGGGTTCAACAATGAGCAGTTCTTC. This encodes CASIYGTGFNNEQFF.

This clonotype was recorded a few times. The rearrangement links TRBV2 to TRBJ2-5, with TRBD1 matching 7 bases. The junction had 9 bases not matched to a gene; V was cut back by 3 bases and J by 5 bases. The CDR3 totals 15 residues. The germline CDR1 and CDR2 sequences are SNHLY and FYNNEI. The CDR3 sequence: CASSEMTGPIETQYF. The CDR3 DNA follows: TGTGCCAGCAGTGAGATGACAGGGCCGATCGAGACCCAGTACTTC.

The chain combines TRBV20-1 with TRBJ2-6; D uncertain. Trimming left V 8 bases short and J 0 bases short, with 14 bases between. This CDR3 contains 15 residues. Germline CDR1 reads DFQATT; CDR2 reads SNEGSKA (reference sequence). The CDR3 loop reads CSTKSGVSGANVLTF. The CDR3 region has the DNA TGCAGTACCAAGAGTGGGGTCTCTGGGGCCAACGTCCTGACTTTC.

This clonotype was seen only a few times. This rearrangement joins TRBV12-3 or TRBV12-4 to TRBJ2-2; the D is unclear. CDR3 length equals 14 residues. V shed 6 bases and J shed 2 bases, with 10 bases lying between them. The CDR3 loop is CASSIGPNTGELFF. The CDR3 nucleotides are TGTGCCAGCAGCATTGGACCCAACACCGGGGAGCTGTTTTTT.

The chain recombines TRBV7-8 with TRBJ2-1; 7 bases line up with TRBD2. V lost 7 bases, J lost 10 bases, and 13 bases stayed unmatched. The CDR3 covers 14 residues. The germline CDR1 and CDR2 sequences are SGHVS and FQNEAQ. In nucleotides, the CDR3 is TGTGCCAGCACCCTCGGCCGACTAGCAAACGAGCAGTTCTTC. It yields the protein CASTLGRLANEQFF.

The gene calls are TRBV29-1 and TRBJ2-5; D might be TRBD1 (6 bases). Trimming shortened V by 3 bases and J by 5 bases, and 13 bases separated the two germline ends. The V gene's germline CDR1 is SQVTM and CDR2 ANQGSEA. The CDR3 runs to 13 residues. Here the CDR3 reads CSVDRQAWETQYF. The CDR3 nucleotides read TGCAGCGTTGATAGACAGGCTTGGGAGACCCAGTACTTC.

This clonotype has a handful of counts. The rearrangement joins TRBV28 to TRBJ1-2; unclear D gene. The germline V and J ends were trimmed by 6 bases and 4 bases, with 15 bases remaining between them. CDR3 length: 14 amino acids. Germline V gene sequence: CDR1 MDHEN, CDR2 SYDVKM. The CDR3 coding sequence is TGTGCCAGCAGCCGCGCCCAGGTTGCCTATGGCTACACCTTC. It translates to CASSRAQVAYGYTF.

The chain recombines TRBV12-3 or TRBV12-4 with TRBJ2-3; D possibly corresponds to TRBD2 (5 bases). V was trimmed by 3 bases and J by 3 bases, leaving 7 bases between them. This CDR3 is 13 amino acids long. The CDR3 DNA reads as TGTGCCAGCAGTTTCACTAGGACAGATACGCAGTATTTT. Translating it yields CASSFTRTDTQYF.

The table lists this clonotype with many counts. The chain links TRBV9 to TRBJ1-1; D not resolved. The CDR3 spans 15 residues. The V gene lost 5 bases and the J gene lost 1 base, with 15 bases spanning the gap. The V gene's germline CDR1 is SGDLS and CDR2 YYNGEE. The CDR3 loop is CASSPTSTANTEAFF. For the CDR3, the DNA is TGTGCCAGCAGTCCTACTTCGACGGCGAACACTGAAGCTTTCTTT.